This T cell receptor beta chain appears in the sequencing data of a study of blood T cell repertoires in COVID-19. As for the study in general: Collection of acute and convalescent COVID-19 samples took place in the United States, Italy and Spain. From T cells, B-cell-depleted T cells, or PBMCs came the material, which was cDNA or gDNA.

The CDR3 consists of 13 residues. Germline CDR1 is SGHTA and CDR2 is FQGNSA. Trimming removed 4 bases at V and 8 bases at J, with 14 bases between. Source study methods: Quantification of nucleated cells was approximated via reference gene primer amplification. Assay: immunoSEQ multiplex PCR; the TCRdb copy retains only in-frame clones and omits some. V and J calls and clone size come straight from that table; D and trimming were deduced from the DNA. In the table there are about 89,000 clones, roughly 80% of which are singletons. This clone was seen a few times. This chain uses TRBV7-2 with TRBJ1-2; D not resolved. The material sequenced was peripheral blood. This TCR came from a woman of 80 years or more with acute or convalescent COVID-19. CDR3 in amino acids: CASSSRGEWGYTF. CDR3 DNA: TGTGCCAGCAGCTCCCGCGGGGAATGGGGCTACACCTTC. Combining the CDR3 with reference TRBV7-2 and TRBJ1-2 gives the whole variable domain GAGVSQSPSNKVTEKGKDVELRCDPISGHTALYWYRQSLGQGLEFLIYFQGNSAPDKSGLPSDRFSAERTGGSVSTLTIQRTQQEDSAVYLCASSSRGEWGYTFGSGTRLTVV.